These 22 T cell receptor beta chains were sequenced from one sample in a study of blood T cell repertoires in COVID-19. Some clones are missing from TCRdb's copy, which holds only in-frame ones; the method was immunoSEQ multiplex PCR. The sample shows some 220,000 clones, over 75% of them seen only once. What was sequenced was peripheral blood. These receptors were obtained from a woman in her seventies with COVID-19, enrolled during active disease.

This chain joins TRBV4-3 and TRBJ2-3; D perhaps matches TRBD2 (5 bases). Trimming pared 1 base from V and 8 bases from J, leaving 10 bases between. The CDR3 has 13 residues. Germline-derived CDR1 and CDR2 are LGHNA and YSLEER. This CDR3 reads CASSQVDSATQYF. CDR3 DNA: TGCGCCAGCAGCCAAGTGGACTCCGCTACGCAGTATTTT.

This rearrangement joins TRBV19 to TRBJ1-1; possible D gene TRBD1, 5 bases. Germline-derived CDR1 and CDR2 are LNHDA and SQIVND (reference sequence). The CDR3 runs 15 residues. The V end lost 5 bases, the J end lost 0 bases, and 13 bases lay between the germline ends. CDR3 sequence reads: CASSPRVGMNTEAFF. The CDR3 nucleotides are TGTGCCAGTAGTCCCAGGGTGGGGATGAACACTGAAGCTTTCTTT.

The chain employs TRBV19 and TRBJ2-5, with D perhaps matching TRBD2 (6 bases). The CDR3 extends over 13 amino acids. Per germline, CDR1 LNHDA and CDR2 SQIVND (reference sequence). V was trimmed by 10 bases and J by 5 bases, leaving 17 bases between them. The DNA of the CDR3 is TGTGCCATCAAGCGGTCGGGAGTGGAGACCCAGTACTTC. Its translation is CAIKRSGVETQYF.

This clone was seen more than once but under ten times. This rearrangement joins TRBV7-2 to TRBJ1-2; TRBD1 matches 8 bases. J gave up 2 bases and V 5 bases, and 7 bases lay outside the gene matches. This CDR3 contains 15 residues. Looked up from germline, CDR1 is SGHTA and CDR2 is FQGNSA. The CDR3 loop reads CASSMSGTGNYGYTF. CDR3 coding DNA: TGTGCCAGCAGCATGTCCGGGACAGGCAACTATGGCTACACCTTC.

This chain links TRBV6-4 with TRBJ2-3; 7 nucleotides align to TRBD1. The CDR3 runs to 15 residues. The V segment lost 3 bases and the J segment 0 bases; nucleotides outside the gene matches: 3. The germline gives CDR1 MRHNA, CDR2 SNTAGT. CDR3 protein: CASSEQGLSTDTQYF. In DNA, the CDR3 is TGTGCCAGCAGTGAACAGGGGCTGAGCACAGATACGCAGTATTTT.

V is TRBV2 and J is TRBJ2-7, with 7 bases that match TRBD2. The trim removed 1 base at V and 3 bases at J, leaving 12 bases unmatched. Germline assignment: CDR1 SNHLY and CDR2 FYNNEI. CDR3 length: 17 residues. CDR3 residues: CASSEGTRLANNYEQYF. The CDR3 DNA reads as TGTGCCAGCAGTGAAGGGACCAGACTAGCAAACAACTACGAGCAGTACTTC.

This sequence joins TRBV5-4 and TRBJ2-7; 10 bases match TRBD2. The CDR3 totals 15 residues. V shed 4 bases, J shed 6 bases, and the junction held 10 bases outside the gene matches. Germline V CDR1 and CDR2: SGHNT, YYREEE (reference sequence). This CDR3 is CASSPGLAGALEQYF. Written as DNA, the CDR3 is TGTGCCAGCAGCCCCGGGCTAGCGGGAGCTCTCGAGCAGTACTTC.

The chain combines TRBV19 with TRBJ1-5; TRBD1 matches at 9 bases. This CDR3 is built from 18 residues. The germline V gene has CDR1 LNHDA and CDR2 SQIVND (reference sequence). V lost 1 base and J lost 2; bases outside the gene matches: 9. CDR3 region: CASSIGTGEDFGNQPQHF. In DNA form, the CDR3 reads TGTGCCAGTAGTATAGGGACAGGGGAAGACTTCGGCAATCAGCCCCAGCATTTT.

The gene calls are TRBV11-3 and TRBJ2-7; 11 nucleotides agree with TRBD2. CDR1 and CDR2 from the germline V gene are SGHNT and YENEEA. Trimming removed 3 bases from V and 1 base from J; junction bases left unmatched: 2. There are 15 residues in the CDR3. In nucleotides, the CDR3 is TGTGCCAGCAGCTTCACTAGCGGGAGTTCCTACGAGCAGTACTTC. It codes for CASSFTSGSSYEQYF.

The CDR3 coding sequence is TGTGCCAGCAGTGGGACTAGCGGAGACTACAATGAGCAGTTCTTC. This translates into CASSGTSGDYNEQFF. The chain combines TRBV2 with TRBJ2-1; 10 positions agree with TRBD2. Germline V CDR1 and CDR2: SNHLY, FYNNEI. This CDR3 region has 15 residues. The ends lost 4 bases at V and 3 bases at J; junction bases unmatched: 3.

The chain joins TRBV5-1 to TRBJ2-2; weak D call: TRBD1 (6 bases). CDR1 and CDR2 (germline): SGHRS, YFSETQ. Trimming shortened V by 7 bases and J by 4 bases, and 14 bases separated the two germline ends. This CDR3 has 14 residues. DNA of the CDR3: TGCGCCAGCTCACAGGGTAGTGGCACCGGGGAGCTGTTTTTT. Translated, it gives CASSQGSGTGELFF.

The rearrangement links TRBV9 to TRBJ1-5; 12 nucleotides match TRBD1. J gave up 7 bases and V 4 bases, and 3 bases lay outside the gene matches. This CDR3 contains 14 residues. The germline V gene has CDR1 SGDLS and CDR2 YYNGEE. Here the CDR3 reads CASSPGTGGQPQHF. CDR3 in DNA: TGTGCCAGCAGCCCGGGGACAGGGGGCCAGCCCCAGCATTTT.

CDR3 protein: CASSQQGQGLSYEQYF. As DNA, the CDR3 is TGCGCCAGCAGCCAACAGGGACAGGGCCTCTCCTACGAGCAGTACTTC. This chain uses TRBV4-1 with TRBJ2-7, with 9 nucleotides matching TRBD1. The CDR3 is 16 amino acids. J gave up 0 bases and V 2 bases, and 5 bases lay outside the gene matches. Germline CDR1 is MGHRA and CDR2 is YSYEKL.

The chain couples TRBV6-2 or TRBV6-3 to TRBJ2-1; 7 bases match TRBD2. The germline gives CDR1 MNHEY, CDR2 SVGEGT. The CDR3 totals 14 residues. Losses at the gene ends were 4 bases for V and 5 bases for J; bases not matched to a gene: 5. The CDR3 spells CASSSGTNHNEQFF. The DNA of the CDR3 is TGTGCCAGCAGTTCCGGGACTAACCACAATGAGCAGTTCTTC.

This clone was picked up one time. The J gene is TRBJ2-3, the V gene TRBV5-1; 7 nucleotides align to TRBD2. This CDR3 is 15 amino acids long. In germline, CDR1 is SGHRS, CDR2 YFSETQ. V gave up 0 bases and J gave up 3 bases; unmatched junction bases: 4. CDR3 sequence reads: CASSLAAGATDTQYF. The CDR3 nucleotides read TGCGCCAGCAGCTTGGCGGCGGGAGCTACAGATACGCAGTATTTT.

The chain combines TRBV19 with TRBJ1-3; TRBD1 is a possible D gene (6 bases). CDR1 is LNHDA and CDR2 is SQIVND in the germline V gene (reference sequence). Trimming stripped 5 bases from V and 0 bases from J, with 11 bases between. The CDR3 is 15 residues long. DNA of the CDR3: TGTGCCAGTAGTCACCGACAGGACTCTGGAAACACCATATATTTT. Its protein is CASSHRQDSGNTIYF.

The V call is TRBV4-1, the J call TRBJ1-5; TRBD1 matches 7 bases. The length of the CDR3 is 19 residues. V lost 1 base, J lost 0 bases, and 12 bases stayed unmatched. CDR1 and CDR2 from the germline V gene are MGHRA and YSYEKL. As DNA, the CDR3 is TGCGCCAGCAGCCAAGGTCTCCCAGGGGGAAGCTCTAGCAATCAGCCCCAGCATTTT. Protein: CASSQGLPGGSSSNQPQHF.

The J gene is TRBJ1-3, the V gene TRBV7-6; unclear D gene. The CDR3 has 12 residues. CDR1 and CDR2 (germline): SGHVS, FNYEAQ. Between the trimmed V and J ends, which lost 6 bases and 2 bases, there was a span of 5 bases. Here the CDR3 reads CASRTPGNTIYF. CDR3 nucleotide sequence: TGTGCCAGCAGGACTCCTGGAAACACCATATATTTT.

This clone has only a few counts. The chain carries TRBV7-8 and TRBJ2-1; TRBD2 matches 11 bases. Trimming took 1 base from V and 4 from J; bases not matched to a gene: 6. The length of the CDR3 is 17 residues. CDR1 is SGHVS and CDR2 is FQNEAQ in the germline V gene. The CDR3 loop is CASSLEQGLAVYNEQFF. DNA of the CDR3: TGTGCCAGCAGCTTAGAACAGGGACTAGCGGTTTACAATGAGCAGTTCTTC.

The genes are TRBV6-2 or TRBV6-3 and TRBJ1-1, with 9 bases fitting TRBD1. This CDR3 contains 15 residues. The junction had 2 bases not matched to a gene; V was cut back by 2 bases and J by 1 base. Germline-derived CDR1 and CDR2 are MNHEY and SVGEGT. CDR3 coding DNA: TGTGCCAGCAGTTACGGGGGACAGGGGAACACTGAAGCTTTCTTT. The encoded protein is CASSYGGQGNTEAFF.

The V call is TRBV6-6, the J call TRBJ2-7, with a tentative D call TRBD2 (6 bases). Trimming took off 7 bases at V and 1 base at J, with 11 bases between the two ends. The CDR3 extends over 13 amino acids. Germline CDR1 reads MNHNY; CDR2 reads SVGAGI (reference sequence). The CDR3 DNA is TGTGCCAGCATTCTGGCGGGGTCCTACGAGCAGTACTTC. Amino acid sequence: CASILAGSYEQYF.

The chain is built from TRBV3-1 (or the pseudogene TRBV3-2) and TRBJ1-5; no definite D call. Trimming took 4 bases from V and 4 from J, leaving 8 bases between them. Germline CDR1 reads LGHDT; CDR2 reads YNNKEL (reference sequence). The CDR3 runs to 13 residues. In nucleotides, the CDR3 is TGTGCCAGCAGCCCCGCAGTAAATCAGCCCCAGCATTTT. Translated, it gives CASSPAVNQPQHF.